Sequencing of this T cell receptor (beta chain) was carried out in a study of CXCR3-negative and CXCR3-positive naive CD8 T cells (dated 2019 in TCRdb). Background on the whole study: In total, 130 million to 150 million TRB reads were obtained, or roughly 1.5 +/- 0.3 million reads per library. The diversity and physicochemical repertoire analyses included around 10 donors pooled from two independent experiments. For the TRBV-TRBJ cluster analysis, the naive subsets came from roughly 5 donors, while the memory cells came from 3 donors. Points the paper makes about the study in general: TRB CDR3s from CXCR3-positive naive cells showed higher hydrophobicity (lower Kidera factor 4), lower energy, and higher strength and volume indices than CXCR3-negative naive cells. Within the same donor, TRBV-TRBJ usage looked similar between naive CXCR3-negative and CXCR3-positive cells, but memory cells had distinct patterns. Because surface CD5, which is linked to self-reactivity in mice, was comparable between the naive subsets, TCR interaction strength was also inferred from the physicochemical properties of TRB CDR3s. Repertoire diversity was comparably high in both naive subsets but much lower in memory CD8+ T cells. CXCR3 expression partially decreased after cryopreservation, so most assays used freshly isolated PBMCs.

As to this clonotype: No antigen is known for it.

Each CD8+ T cell subset was flow-sorted in triplicate, with fewer than 350,000 cells per subset placed directly into RLT lysis buffer. To keep memory contaminants out, a stringent definition of naive CD8+ T cells was applied: CD45RO-CCR7+CD27+CD95-. Peripheral blood mononuclear cells were isolated from buffy coats by standard density gradient centrifugation. A FACSAria III was used to flow-sort naive CD8+ T cells into CXCR3-negative and CXCR3-positive populations. An RNeasy Mini Kit was used to extract total RNA from the sorted cells. The sequencing machine was a NextSeq 550. The Human TCR Profiling Kit (MiLaboratory) was used to make UMI-labeled 5' RACE TRB cDNA libraries. The full amount of extracted RNA was used for cDNA synthesis, and the full amount of resulting cDNA was used for PCR amplification. Libraries were prepared in parallel with an identical number of PCR cycles. In the source study's methods: About 50,000 +/- 10,000 unique UMI-labeled TRB cDNA molecules per library were extracted with MIGEC and MiXCR, with at least two reads per UMI required. On average, roughly 40,000 +/- 10,000 functional in-frame TRB CDR3 nucleotide clonotypes lacking stop codons were found per library. After each sample was downsampled to 5000 UMI-labeled TRB molecules, VDJtools was used to calculate diversity metrics such as normalized Shannon-Wiener and Chao1. Clonotype-size-weighted physicochemical properties of the central five CDR3 residues (interaction energy, strength, volume and Kidera factor 4) were computed in VDJtools. The reads, reprocessed by TCRdb, yield one row per CDR3 protein sequence and no DNA. Clone size and V and J calls follow TCRdb, not the original study. The data table for this sample lists 130,000 to 150,000 distinct CDR3 sequences. The ten largest make up roughly 0.27% of the sample.

The CDR3 runs 13 amino acids, cysteine and phenylalanine included. The entry carries no DNA sequence. The germline V gene sets CDR1 to SQVTM and CDR2 to ANQGSEA. The chain is encoded by TRBV29-1 joined to TRBJ2-1; no DNA is available, so the TRBD2 call from TCRdb remains unchecked. Sequencing was done on a sample of naive CXCR3+ CD8+ T cells from blood. The sample's cell subset or site label, in plain terms: CD45RO-CCR7+CD27+CD95- naive CD8+ T cells expressing CXCR3 (TNR3+). This sequence originates from a human donor in good health. Some clones in this sample may be carry-over from other donors' samples. The CDR3 reads as follows: CSVLLGDYNEQFF.